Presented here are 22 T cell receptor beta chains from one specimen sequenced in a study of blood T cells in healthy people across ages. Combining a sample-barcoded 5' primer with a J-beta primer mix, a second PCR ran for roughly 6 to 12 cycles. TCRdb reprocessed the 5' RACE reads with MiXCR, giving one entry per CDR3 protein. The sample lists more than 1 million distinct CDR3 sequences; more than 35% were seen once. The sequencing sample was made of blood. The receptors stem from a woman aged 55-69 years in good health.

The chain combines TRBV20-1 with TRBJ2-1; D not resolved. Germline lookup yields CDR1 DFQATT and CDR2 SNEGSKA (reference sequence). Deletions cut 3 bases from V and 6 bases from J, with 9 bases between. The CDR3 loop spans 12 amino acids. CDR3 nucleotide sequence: TGCAGTGCTAGCAACAGAATCAATGAGCAGTTCTTC. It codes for CSASNRINEQFF.

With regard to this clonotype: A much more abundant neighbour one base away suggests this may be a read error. CDR3 protein: CASRVSQDIQYF. In DNA form, the CDR3 reads TGTGCCAGCAGGGTGTCACAGGACATTCAGTACTTC. The chain carries TRBV25-1 and TRBJ2-4; tentative D call: TRBD1 (5 bases). Germline CDR1 and CDR2: MGHDK and SYGVNS. Deletions cut 6 bases from V and 8 bases from J, with 11 bases between. The CDR3 is made up of 12 amino acids. The complete variable domain, with remaining parts taken from reference TRBV25-1 and TRBJ2-4, reads EADIYQTPRYLVIGTGKKITLECSQTMGHDKMYWYQQDPGMELHLIHYSYGVNSTEKGDLSSESTVSRIRTEHFPLTLESARPSHTSQYLCASRVSQDIQYFGAGTRLSVL.

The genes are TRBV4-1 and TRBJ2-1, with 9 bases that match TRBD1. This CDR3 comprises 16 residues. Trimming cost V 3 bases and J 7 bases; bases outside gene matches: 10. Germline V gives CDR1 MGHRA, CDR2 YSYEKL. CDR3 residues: CASSHMGQGRGNEQFF. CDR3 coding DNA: TGCGCCAGCAGCCATATGGGACAGGGAAGGGGGAATGAGCAGTTCTTC.

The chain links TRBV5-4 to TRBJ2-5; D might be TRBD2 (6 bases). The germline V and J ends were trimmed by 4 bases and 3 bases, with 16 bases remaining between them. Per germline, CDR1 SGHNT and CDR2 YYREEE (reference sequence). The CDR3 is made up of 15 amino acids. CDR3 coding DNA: TGTGCCAGCAGCCGCAGTAGCGGAAGGGAAGAGACCCAGTACTTC. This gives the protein CASSRSSGREETQYF.

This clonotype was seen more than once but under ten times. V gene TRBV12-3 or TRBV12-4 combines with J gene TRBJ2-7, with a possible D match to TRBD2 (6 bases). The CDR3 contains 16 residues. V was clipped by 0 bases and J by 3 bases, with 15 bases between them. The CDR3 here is CASSLAASGRFYEQYF. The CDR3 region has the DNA TGTGCCAGCAGTTTAGCGGCATCCGGGAGATTCTACGAGCAGTACTTC.

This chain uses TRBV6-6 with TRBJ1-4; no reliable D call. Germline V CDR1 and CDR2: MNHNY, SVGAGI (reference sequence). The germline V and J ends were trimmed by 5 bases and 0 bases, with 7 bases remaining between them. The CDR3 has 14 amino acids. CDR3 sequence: CASSKEATNEKLFF. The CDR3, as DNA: TGTGCCAGCAGTAAAGAGGCAACTAATGAAAAACTGTTTTTT.

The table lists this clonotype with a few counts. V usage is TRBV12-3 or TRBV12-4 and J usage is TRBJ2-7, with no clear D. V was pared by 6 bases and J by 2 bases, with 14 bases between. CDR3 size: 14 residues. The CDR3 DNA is TGTGCCAGCAGCCAAAGTGAGCTCCCCTACGAGCAGTACTTC. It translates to CASSQSELPYEQYF.

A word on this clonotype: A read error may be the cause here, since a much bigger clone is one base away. DNA for the CDR3: TGTGCCAGCAGCCCCCGGCGACTCCTCCACTTT. Encoded protein: CASSPRRLLHF. The chain has TRBV3-1 and TRBJ1-6, with D hard to call. V lost 4 bases, J lost 15 bases, and 10 bases lay in between. Germline CDR1 LGHDT, CDR2 YNNKEL (reference sequence). There are 11 residues in the CDR3.

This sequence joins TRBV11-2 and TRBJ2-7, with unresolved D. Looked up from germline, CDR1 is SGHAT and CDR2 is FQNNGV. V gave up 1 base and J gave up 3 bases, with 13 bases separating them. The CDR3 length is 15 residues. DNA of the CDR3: TGTGCCAGCAGCTTAGTTGGCACAAAGCACTACGAGCAGTACTTC. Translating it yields CASSLVGTKHYEQYF.

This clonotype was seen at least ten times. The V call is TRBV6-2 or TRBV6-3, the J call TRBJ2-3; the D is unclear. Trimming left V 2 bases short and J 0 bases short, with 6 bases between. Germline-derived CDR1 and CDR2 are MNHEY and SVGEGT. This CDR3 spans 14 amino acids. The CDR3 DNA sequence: TGTGCCAGCAGTTACCGACAAAGCACAGATACGCAGTATTTT. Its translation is CASSYRQSTDTQYF.

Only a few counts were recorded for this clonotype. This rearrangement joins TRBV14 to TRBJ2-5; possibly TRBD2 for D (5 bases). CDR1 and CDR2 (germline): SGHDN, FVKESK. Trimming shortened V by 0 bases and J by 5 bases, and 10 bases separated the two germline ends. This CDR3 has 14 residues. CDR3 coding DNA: TGTGCCAGCAGCCAAGAAGGGAGTCGGGAGACCCAGTACTTC. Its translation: CASSQEGSRETQYF.

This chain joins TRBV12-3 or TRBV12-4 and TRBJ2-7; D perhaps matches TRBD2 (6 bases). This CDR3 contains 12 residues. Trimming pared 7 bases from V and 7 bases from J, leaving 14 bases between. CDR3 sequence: CASTQGGGEQYF. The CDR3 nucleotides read TGTGCCAGCACGCAGGGAGGAGGGGAGCAGTACTTC.

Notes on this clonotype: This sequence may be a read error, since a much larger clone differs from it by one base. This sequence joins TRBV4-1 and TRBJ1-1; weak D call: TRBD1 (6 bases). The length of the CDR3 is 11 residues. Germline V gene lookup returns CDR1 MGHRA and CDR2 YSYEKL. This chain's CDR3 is CAGKGDTKAFF. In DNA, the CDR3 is TGCGCCGGCAAAGGGGACACTAAAGCTTTCTTT.

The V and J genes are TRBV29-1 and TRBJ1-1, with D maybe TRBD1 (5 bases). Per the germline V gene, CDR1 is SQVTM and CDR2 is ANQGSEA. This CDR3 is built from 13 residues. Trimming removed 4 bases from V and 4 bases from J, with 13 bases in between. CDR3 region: CSVAAATGTEAFF. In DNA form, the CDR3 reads TGCAGCGTTGCCGCGGCTACAGGCACTGAAGCTTTCTTT.

The CDR3 region is CASNPGAGELFF. The CDR3 DNA sequence: TGTGCCAGCAACCCAGGGGCCGGGGAGCTGTTTTTT. The rearrangement joins TRBV27 to TRBJ2-2; TRBD1 might be the D (6 bases). CDR1 and CDR2 (germline): MNHEY, SMNVEV (reference sequence). V was cut by 7 bases and J by 6 bases, with 9 bases left in between. The CDR3 has 12 residues.

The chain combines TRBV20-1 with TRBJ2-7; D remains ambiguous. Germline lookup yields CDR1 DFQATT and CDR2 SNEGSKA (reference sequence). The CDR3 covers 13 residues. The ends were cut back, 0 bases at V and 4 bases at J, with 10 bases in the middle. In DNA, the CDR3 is TGCAGTGCTAGAGATATAACTTCGTACGAGCAGTACTTC. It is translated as CSARDITSYEQYF.

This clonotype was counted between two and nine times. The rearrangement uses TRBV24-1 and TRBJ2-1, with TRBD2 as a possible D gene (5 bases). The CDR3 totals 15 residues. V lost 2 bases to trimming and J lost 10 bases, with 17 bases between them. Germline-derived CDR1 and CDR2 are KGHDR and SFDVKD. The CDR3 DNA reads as TGTGCCACCAGTGATTCCTCTGCGGGCGAACGAGAGCAGTTCTTC. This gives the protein CATSDSSAGEREQFF.

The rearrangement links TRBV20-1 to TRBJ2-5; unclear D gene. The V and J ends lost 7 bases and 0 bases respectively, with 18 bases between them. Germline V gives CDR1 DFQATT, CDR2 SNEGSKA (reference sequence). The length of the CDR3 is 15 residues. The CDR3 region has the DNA TGCAGTGTTAGGAAACCACAGAGAAACCAAGAGACCCAGTACTTC. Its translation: CSVRKPQRNQETQYF.

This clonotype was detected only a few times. The CDR3 sequence is CASSPVTSAVTDTQYF. The DNA for the CDR3 is TGTGCCAGCAGTCCCGTGACTAGCGCTGTCACAGATACGCAGTATTTT. This sequence joins TRBV6-5 and TRBJ2-3, with TRBD2 identical over 8 bases. The trim removed 5 bases at V and 2 bases at J, leaving 9 bases unmatched. Germline CDR1 is MNHEY and CDR2 is SVGAGI. The CDR3 is made up of 16 amino acids.

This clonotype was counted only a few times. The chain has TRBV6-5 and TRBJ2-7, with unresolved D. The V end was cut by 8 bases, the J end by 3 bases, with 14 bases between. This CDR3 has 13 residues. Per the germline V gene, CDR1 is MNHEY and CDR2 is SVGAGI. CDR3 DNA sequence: TGTGCCAGCGTCCACCCCGGTAGCTACGAGCAGTACTTC. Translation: CASVHPGSYEQYF.

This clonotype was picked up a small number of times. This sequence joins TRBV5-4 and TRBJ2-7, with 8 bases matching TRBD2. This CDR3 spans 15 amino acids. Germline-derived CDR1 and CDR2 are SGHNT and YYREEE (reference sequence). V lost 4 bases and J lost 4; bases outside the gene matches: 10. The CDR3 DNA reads TGTGCCAGCAGCACTTCAGCGGGAGCTTTTTACGAGCAGTACTTC. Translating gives CASSTSAGAFYEQYF.

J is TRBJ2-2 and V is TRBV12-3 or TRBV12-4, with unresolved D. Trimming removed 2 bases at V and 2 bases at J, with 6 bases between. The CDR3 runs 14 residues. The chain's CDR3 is CASSLHPNTGELFF. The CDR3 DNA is TGTGCCAGCAGTTTACATCCTAACACCGGGGAGCTGTTTTTT.